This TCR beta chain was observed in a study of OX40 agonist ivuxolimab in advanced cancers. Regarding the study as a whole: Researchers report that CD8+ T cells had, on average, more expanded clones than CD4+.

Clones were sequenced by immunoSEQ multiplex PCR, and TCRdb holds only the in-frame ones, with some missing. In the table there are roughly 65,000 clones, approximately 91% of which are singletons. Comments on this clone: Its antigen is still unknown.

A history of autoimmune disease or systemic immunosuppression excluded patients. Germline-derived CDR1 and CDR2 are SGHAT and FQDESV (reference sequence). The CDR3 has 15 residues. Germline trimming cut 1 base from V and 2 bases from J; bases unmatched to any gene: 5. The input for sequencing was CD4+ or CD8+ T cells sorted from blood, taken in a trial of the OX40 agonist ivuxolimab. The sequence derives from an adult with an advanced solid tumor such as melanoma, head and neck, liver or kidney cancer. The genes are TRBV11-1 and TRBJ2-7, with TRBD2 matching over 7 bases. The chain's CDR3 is CASSLVAGIPYEQYF. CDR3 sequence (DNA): TGTGCCAGCAGCTTAGTAGCGGGTATTCCCTACGAGCAGTACTTC.